This record concerns one TCR beta chain sequence. These data belong to a study of blood T cell repertoires in COVID-19. The CDR3 is made up of 14 amino acids. Trimming pared 5 bases from V and 11 bases from J, leaving 17 bases between. Germline loops: CDR1 SGHKS, CDR2 YYEKEE (reference sequence). The assay was immunoSEQ multiplex PCR, and TCRdb's table has in-frame clones only and misses some. The sample lists 80,000 to 95,000 clones, approximately 90% occurring once. The J gene is TRBJ1-6, the V gene TRBV5-5; possible D gene TRBD1, 6 bases. The sequencing input was peripheral blood. The origin of this receptor is a woman between 45 and 60 years old with active or convalescent COVID-19. The CDR3 sequence is CASSQGTNGTPLHF. DNA of the CDR3: TGTGCCAGCAGTCAGGGGACAAACGGGACACCCCTCCACTTT.